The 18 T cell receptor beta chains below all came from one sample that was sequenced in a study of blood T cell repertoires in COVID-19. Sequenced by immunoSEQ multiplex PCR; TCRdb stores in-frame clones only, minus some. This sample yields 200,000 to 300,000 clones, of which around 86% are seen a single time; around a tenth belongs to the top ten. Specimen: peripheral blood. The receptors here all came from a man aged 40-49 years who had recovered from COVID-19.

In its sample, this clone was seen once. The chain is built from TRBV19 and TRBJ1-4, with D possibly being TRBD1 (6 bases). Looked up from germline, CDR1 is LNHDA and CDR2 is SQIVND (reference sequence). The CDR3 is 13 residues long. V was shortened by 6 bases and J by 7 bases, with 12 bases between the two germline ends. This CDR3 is CASRSGGGEKLFF. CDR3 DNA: TGTGCCAGTAGGTCGGGGGGCGGTGAAAAACTGTTTTTT.

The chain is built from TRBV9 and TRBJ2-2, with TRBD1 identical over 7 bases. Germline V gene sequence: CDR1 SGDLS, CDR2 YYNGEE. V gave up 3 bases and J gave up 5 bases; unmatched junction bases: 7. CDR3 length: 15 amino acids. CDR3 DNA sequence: TGTGCCAGCAGCGCCGGGACAGACTTAACCGGGGAGCTGTTTTTT. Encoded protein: CASSAGTDLTGELFF.

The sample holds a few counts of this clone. In DNA form, the CDR3 reads TGTGCCAGCAGCACGACAGGGGGCTCTGAAGCTTTCTTT. Its translation: CASSTTGGSEAFF. The chain employs TRBV12-3 or TRBV12-4 and TRBJ1-1; 10 bases are a match to TRBD1. Trimming cost V 6 bases and J 6 bases; bases outside gene matches: 4. This CDR3 spans 13 amino acids.

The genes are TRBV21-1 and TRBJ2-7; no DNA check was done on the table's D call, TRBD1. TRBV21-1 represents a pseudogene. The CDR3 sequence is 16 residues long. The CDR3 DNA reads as TGTGCCAGCAGCAAAGGGGCCGGTATGACCCCGAACGAGCAGTACTTC. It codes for CASSKGAGMTPNEQYF.

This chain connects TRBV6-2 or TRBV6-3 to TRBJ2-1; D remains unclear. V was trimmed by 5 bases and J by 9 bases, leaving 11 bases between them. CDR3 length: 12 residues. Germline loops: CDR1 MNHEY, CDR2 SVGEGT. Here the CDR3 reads CASSITLGEQFF. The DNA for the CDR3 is TGTGCCAGCAGTATTACCCTCGGTGAGCAGTTCTTC.

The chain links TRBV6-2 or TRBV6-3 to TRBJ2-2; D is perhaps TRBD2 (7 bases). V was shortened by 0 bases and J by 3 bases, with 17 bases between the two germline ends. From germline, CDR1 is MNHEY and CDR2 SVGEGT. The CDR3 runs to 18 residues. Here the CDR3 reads CASSYSISGGHHTGELFF. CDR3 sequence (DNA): TGTGCCAGCAGTTACTCGATTTCGGGGGGCCACCACACCGGGGAGCTGTTTTTT.

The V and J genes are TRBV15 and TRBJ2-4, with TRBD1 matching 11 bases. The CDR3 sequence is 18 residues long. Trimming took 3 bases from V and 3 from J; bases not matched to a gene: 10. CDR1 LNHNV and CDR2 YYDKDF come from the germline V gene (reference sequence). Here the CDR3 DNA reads TGTGCCACCAGCAGCGGGACAGGGGGTACAGGGGTCAAAAACATTCAGTACTTC. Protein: CATSSGTGGTGVKNIQYF. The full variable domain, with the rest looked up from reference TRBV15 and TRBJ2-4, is DAMVIQNPRYQVTQFGKPVTLSCSQTLNHNVMYWYQQKSSQAPKLLFHYYDKDFNNEADTPDNFQSRRPNTSFCFLDIRSPGLGDTAMYLCATSSGTGGTGVKNIQYFGAGTRLSVL.

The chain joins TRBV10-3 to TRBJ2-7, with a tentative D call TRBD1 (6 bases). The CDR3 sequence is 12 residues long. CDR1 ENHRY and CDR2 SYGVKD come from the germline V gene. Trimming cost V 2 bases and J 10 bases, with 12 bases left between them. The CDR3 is CAISETRTDQYF. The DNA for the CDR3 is TGTGCCATCAGTGAGACCCGGACAGACCAGTACTTC.

Here the CDR3 reads CASSLYRGRSDYGYTF. The CDR3 DNA sequence: TGTGCCAGCAGCTTATACAGGGGGCGCAGCGACTATGGCTACACCTTC. V gene TRBV13 combines with J gene TRBJ1-2; 9 positions agree with TRBD1. J gave up 3 bases and V 2 bases, and 7 bases lay outside the gene matches. CDR3 length: 16 residues. Germline V gene sequence: CDR1 PRHDT, CDR2 FYEKMQ (reference sequence). Using reference TRBV13 and TRBJ1-2 for the parts outside the CDR3, the full variable domain is AAGVIQSPRHLIKEKRETATLKCYPIPRHDTVYWYQQGPGQDPQFLISFYEKMQSDKGSIPDRFSAQQFSDYHSELNMSSLELGDSALYFCASSLYRGRSDYGYTFGSGTRLTVV.

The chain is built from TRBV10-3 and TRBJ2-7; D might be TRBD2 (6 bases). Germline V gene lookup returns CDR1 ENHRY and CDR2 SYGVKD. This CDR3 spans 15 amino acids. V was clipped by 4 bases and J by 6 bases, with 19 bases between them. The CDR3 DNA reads TGTGCCATCAGTGCTGTAGCGGTGGGCCGGGGCGAGCAGTACTTC. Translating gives CAISAVAVGRGEQYF.

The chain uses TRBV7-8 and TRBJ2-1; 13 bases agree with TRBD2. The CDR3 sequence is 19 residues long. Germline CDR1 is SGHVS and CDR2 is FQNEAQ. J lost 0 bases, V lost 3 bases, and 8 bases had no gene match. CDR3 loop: CASSLGPGLAGSSYNEQFF. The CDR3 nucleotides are TGTGCCAGCAGCTTGGGCCCGGGACTAGCGGGGAGCTCCTACAATGAGCAGTTCTTC.

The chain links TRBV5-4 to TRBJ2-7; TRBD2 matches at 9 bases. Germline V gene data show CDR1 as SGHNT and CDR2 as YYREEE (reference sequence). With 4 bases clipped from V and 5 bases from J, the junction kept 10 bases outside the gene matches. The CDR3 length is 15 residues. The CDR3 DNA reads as TGTGCCAGCAGCCCTAAGAGCGGGAGGTCCCACGAGCAGTACTTC. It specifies CASSPKSGRSHEQYF.

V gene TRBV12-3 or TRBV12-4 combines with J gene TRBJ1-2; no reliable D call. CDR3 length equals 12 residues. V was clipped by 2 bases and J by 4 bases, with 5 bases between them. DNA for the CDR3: TGTGCCAGCAGTTTACAGGCCTATGGCTACACCTTC. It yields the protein CASSLQAYGYTF.

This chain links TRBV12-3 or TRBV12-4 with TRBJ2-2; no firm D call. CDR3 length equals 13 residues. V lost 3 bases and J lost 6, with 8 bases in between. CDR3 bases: TGTGCCAGCAGTTTCAGATTGGCCGGGGAGCTGTTTTTT. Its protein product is CASSFRLAGELFF.

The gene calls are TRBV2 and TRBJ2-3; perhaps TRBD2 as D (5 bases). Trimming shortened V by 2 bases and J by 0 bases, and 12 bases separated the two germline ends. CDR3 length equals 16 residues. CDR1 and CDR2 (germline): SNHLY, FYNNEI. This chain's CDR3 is CASSEIWGDSTDTQYF. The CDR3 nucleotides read TGTGCCAGCAGTGAAATTTGGGGAGACAGCACAGATACGCAGTATTTT.

DNA of the CDR3: TGTGCCAGCTCACCACGGACAGGGGGTCCCTCTGGAAACACCATATATTTT. As protein: CASSPRTGGPSGNTIYF. This sequence joins TRBV18 and TRBJ1-3; TRBD1 matches at 10 bases. Looked up from germline, CDR1 is KGHSH and CDR2 is LQKENI. This CDR3 region has 17 residues. Germline trimming cut 1 base from V and 0 bases from J; bases unmatched to any gene: 3.

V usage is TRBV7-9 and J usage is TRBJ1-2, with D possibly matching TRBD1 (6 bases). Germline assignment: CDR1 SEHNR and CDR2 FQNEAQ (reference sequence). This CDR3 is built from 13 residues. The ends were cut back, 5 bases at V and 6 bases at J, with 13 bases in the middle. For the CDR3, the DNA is TGTGCCAGCAGCGCGACCGGGACAAATGGCTACACCTTC. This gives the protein CASSATGTNGYTF.

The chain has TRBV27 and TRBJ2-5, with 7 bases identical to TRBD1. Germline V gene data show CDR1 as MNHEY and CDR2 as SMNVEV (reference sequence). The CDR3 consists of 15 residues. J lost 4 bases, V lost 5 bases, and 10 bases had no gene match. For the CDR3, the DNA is TGTGCCAGCAGTGCACGACAGGGCCGGGGAGAGACCCAGTACTTC. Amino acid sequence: CASSARQGRGETQYF.